Listed below are T cell receptor beta chains from one sample, sequenced in a study of blood T cells in healthy people across ages. TCRdb re-derived calls from the 5' RACE reads in MiXCR, one entry per CDR3 protein. The sample lists a few hundred thousand distinct CDR3 sequences, 52% occurring once. The sample was blood. The receptors derive from a man aged 55 to 70 in good health. CDR3s include the opening cysteine and the closing phenylalanine or tryptophan. A D gene is named only where the DNA matches it firmly. Rows may omit the clone size; those that give it use once, few, many or a size class.

DNA | CDR3 | J | V | D | size
TGTGCCAGCAGGGTTTCCCGGACAGATACGCAGTATTTT | CASRVSRTDTQYF | TRBJ2-3 | TRBV2 | . | .
TGTGCCAGCAGCTTAAGGACAGGCTCTGGCTACACCTTC | CASSLRTGSGYTF | TRBJ1-2 | TRBV7-6 | TRBD1 | .
TGTGCCAGCATGGACAGGAGAAGCTCCTACGAGCAGTACTTC | CASMDRRSSYEQYF | TRBJ2-7 | TRBV7-2 | TRBD1 | .
TGCAGTGCTAGAGTGTGGGCGGGCGCTCAAACTAGCACAGATACGCAGTATTTT | CSARVWAGAQTSTDTQYF | TRBJ2-3 | TRBV20-1 | . | .
TGTGCCACCAGCAGAGGCCTTCCCGTCCGGGACAGGGTCCACGAGCAGTACTTC | CATSRGLPVRDRVHEQYF | TRBJ2-7 | TRBV15 | TRBD1 | few
TGTGCCAGCAGGGGTAGGACAGGTACCTACGAGCAGTACTTC | CASRGRTGTYEQYF | TRBJ2-7 | TRBV2 | TRBD1 | .
TGCAGTGCTAGAGATCCCTTTGGGGGCGTCACTGAAGCTTTCTTT | CSARDPFGGVTEAFF | TRBJ1-1 | TRBV20-1 | . | once
TGTGCCAGCAGCCTAGGACAGGGACAGCAGTACTTC | CASSLGQGQQYF | TRBJ2-7 | TRBV28 | TRBD1 | .
TGTGCCAGCAGCCGGGGACAGTCTAAAGAGACCCAGTACTTC | CASSRGQSKETQYF | TRBJ2-5 | TRBV7-2 | TRBD1 | .
TGCAGTGCTGCAGAGCGGGATACGCAGTATTTT | CSAAERDTQYF | TRBJ2-3 | TRBV20-1 | . | .
TGCGCCAGCAGGGTGGGCTCAGGGGGCCGGTACGAGCAGTACTTC | CASRVGSGGRYEQYF | TRBJ2-7 | TRBV5-1 | TRBD1 | .
TGCGCCAGCAGCTTGGCCACAGGGGTGGGGACTGAAGCTTTCTTT | CASSLATGVGTEAFF | TRBJ1-1 | TRBV5-1 | TRBD1 | .
TGTGCCAGCAGTTCGACTAGCGGGAGAGGGATGGCCAAAAACATTCAGTACTTC | CASSSTSGRGMAKNIQYF | TRBJ2-4 | TRBV6-5 | TRBD2 | once
TGCAGTGCTAGAGGGAATTCAGCGGGAGGGCCCGAGCAGTACTTC | CSARGNSAGGPEQYF | TRBJ2-7 | TRBV20-1 | TRBD2 | .
TGTGCCAGCAGCGACGGACACCACCAAGAGACCCAGTACTTC | CASSDGHHQETQYF | TRBJ2-5 | TRBV7-8 | . | .
TGCAGCGTTCGCACGAACTCTAATGAAAAACTGTTTTTT | CSVRTNSNEKLFF | TRBJ1-4 | TRBV29-1 | . | .
TGCGCCAGCAGCCCAATTCCAGGGCGCCAATACAATGAGCAGTTCTTC | CASSPIPGRQYNEQFF | TRBJ2-1 | TRBV10-1 | . | .
TGCGCCAGCAGCTTGTTGACCCACGCGCCCGAGCAGTACTTC | CASSLLTHAPEQYF | TRBJ2-7 | TRBV5-1 | . | few
TGTGCCAGCAGCCAGCACGGGACTAGCGGGAGCGCAGATACGCAGTATTTT | CASSQHGTSGSADTQYF | TRBJ2-3 | TRBV3-1 | TRBD2 | few
TGTGCCAGCAGTGAAGGACAGCCCCAAGAGACCCAGTACTTC | CASSEGQPQETQYF | TRBJ2-5 | TRBV6-1 | . | .
TGCAGTGCCACCTCAAGCGGGTCCTCCTTTTACTACAATGAGCAGTTCTTC | CSATSSGSSFYYNEQFF | TRBJ2-1 | TRBV20-1 | . | .
TGCAGCGTTGAACGGGACAGCTTTTCTTCTGGCTACACCTTC | CSVERDSFSSGYTF | TRBJ1-2 | TRBV29-1 | TRBD1 | few
TGCAGCGTTGAAGAGTGGGCTAGCAGATACAATGAGCAGTTCTTC | CSVEEWASRYNEQFF | TRBJ2-1 | TRBV29-1 | . | many
TGTGCCAGCAGCCCCAGGGGAAGCTCCTACGAGCAGTACTTC | CASSPRGSSYEQYF | TRBJ2-7 | TRBV9 | . | .
TGCAGCGTCATAGGTGACTTGGGGAATGAGCAGTACTTC | CSVIGDLGNEQYF | TRBJ2-7 | TRBV29-1 | . | .
TGCAGCGCCGTCCGGGGGGGACAGACCTACGAGCAGTACTTC | CSAVRGGQTYEQYF | TRBJ2-7 | TRBV29-1 | . | few
TGTGCCTGGAGTTTCCCCGCTGGGGCCAACGTCCTGACTTTC | CAWSFPAGANVLTF | TRBJ2-6 | TRBV30 | . | .
TGTGCCAGCAGTTCGCTGAGGGGGCCCTATGGCTACACCTTC | CASSSLRGPYGYTF | TRBJ1-2 | TRBV27 | TRBD1 | few
TGTGCCAGCAGTGGGACAGGGCGGAAGACCCAGTACTTC | CASSGTGRKTQYF | TRBJ2-5 | TRBV2 | TRBD1 | .
TGCAGTGCTAGTTCCGGGACTAGCGGTTACAATGAGCAGTTCTTC | CSASSGTSGYNEQFF | TRBJ2-1 | TRBV20-1 | TRBD2 | .
TGCAGTGCTTCCCCCCACGTAGACAATGAGCAGTTCTTC | CSASPHVDNEQFF | TRBJ2-1 | TRBV20-1 | . | many
TGTGCCAGCAGTTACGGAGACAGGGGGACCGAGCAGTACTTC | CASSYGDRGTEQYF | TRBJ2-7 | TRBV6-5 | TRBD1 | .
TGTGCCTGGAGTGTACTGGACGGCTACACCTTC | CAWSVLDGYTF | TRBJ1-2 | TRBV30 | . | .
TGTGCCAGCAGCTTACCCCCAGGCAATGAGCAGTTCTTC | CASSLPPGNEQFF | TRBJ2-1 | TRBV7-2 | . | .
TGTGCCAGCAGCTTAGAGGGGACTAGCGATACGCAGTATTTT | CASSLEGTSDTQYF | TRBJ2-3 | TRBV7-9 | TRBD2 | few
TGTGCCAGCTCATCAAGCCCGGGGCCCTACGAGCAGTACTTC | CASSSSPGPYEQYF | TRBJ2-7 | TRBV18 | . | few
TGTGCCAGCAGCGTAGAGGGTTCGAGGGTCAATGGCTATGGCTACACCTTC | CASSVEGSRVNGYGYTF | TRBJ1-2 | TRBV9 | . | .
TGCAGTGCTGGACAGGCTCAGCGAGCGGGTACGCAGTATTTT | CSAGQAQRAGTQYF | TRBJ2-3 | TRBV20-1 | . | .
TGTGCCAGCTTCAGGAAGGACGGGGGGAGCAATGAGCAGTTCTTC | CASFRKDGGSNEQFF | TRBJ2-1 | TRBV7-9 | TRBD2 | .